Detailed here is one T cell receptor beta chain. Each CDR3 protein gets one entry in TCRdb, which reprocessed the 5' RACE reads and gives no DNA. This table holds roughly 320,000 distinct CDR3 sequences. The sample originates from a study of monozygotic twins with inflammatory bowel disease. The CDR3 extends over 14 amino acids. The germline CDR1 and CDR2 sequences are SGHTA and FQGNSA. This chain connects TRBV7-2 to TRBJ2-5. Sequenced material: blood. The TCR sequence derives from a human donor with ulcerative colitis or Crohn's disease, or a healthy co-twin of an affected twin (not recorded which). CDR3 amino acids: CASSLGLYKETQYF.